This is a list of T cell receptor beta chains from one sample in a study of blood T cell repertoires in COVID-19. TCRdb's table, derived via immunoSEQ multiplex PCR, lists solely in-frame clones and lacks some. This sample has some 380,000 clones, with almost 90% found just once. Sequencing used peripheral blood. The source is a man between 18 and 35 years old with active or convalescent COVID-19. The CDR3 runs from the conserved cysteine through the conserved F or W. The D gene is left open where the match is weak. Expanded clones get a size class; other rows say once, few or many, or leave the size out.

J gene	D gene	V gene	clone size	CDR3 protein	CDR3 DNA
TRBJ2-7	.	TRBV11-2	once	CASSLGNRYEQYF	TGTGCCAGCAGCTTAGGGAACAGATACGAGCAGTACTTC
TRBJ2-7	TRBD2	TRBV28	.	CASSFVAGEVHEQYF	TGTGCCAGCAGTTTCGTAGCGGGGGAGGTGCACGAGCAGTACTTC
TRBJ1-5	.	TRBV6-5	.	CASKTNGGPQHF	TGTGCCAGCAAGACCAACGGAGGGCCCCAGCATTTT
TRBJ2-1	.	TRBV4-1	.	CASSQTPGGRNEQFF	TGCGCCAGCAGCCAAACGCCAGGGGGGAGGAATGAGCAGTTCTTC
TRBJ2-5	TRBD2	TRBV5-1	.	CASSFQFSGRVFISPQETQYF	TGCGCCAGCAGCTTTCAATTCAGCGGGAGGGTTTTTATCTCCCCCCAAGAGACCCAGTACTTC
TRBJ1-2	TRBD1	TRBV11-3	.	CASSLMVTGDYGYTF	TGTGCCAGCAGCTTAATGGTGACAGGGGACTATGGCTACACCTTC
TRBJ2-1	TRBD2	TRBV5-8	.	CASSWAFAGGHYNEQFF	TGTGCCAGCAGCTGGGCTTTTGCGGGGGGGCACTACAATGAGCAGTTCTTC
TRBJ1-6	.	TRBV11-2	.	CASSLAAYNSPLHF	TGTGCCAGCAGCTTGGCAGCCTATAATTCACCCCTCCACTTT
TRBJ2-7	TRBD1	TRBV28	.	CASSFKTGLTYEQYF	TGTGCCAGCAGTTTTAAGACAGGGCTAACGTACGAGCAGTACTTC
TRBJ1-1	.	TRBV4-3	.	CASSLETATEAFF	TGCGCCAGCAGCCTAGAGACTGCTACTGAAGCTTTCTTT
TRBJ2-2	.	TRBV7-3	.	CASSPSQVSRTGELFF	TGTGCCAGCAGCCCAAGCCAGGTCAGCCGCACCGGGGAGCTGTTTTTT
TRBJ1-2	.	TRBV28	.	CASSLLGSPYTF	TGTGCCAGCAGTTTGCTTGGGAGCCCGTACACCTTC
TRBJ1-2	TRBD1	TRBV5-6	.	CASSQDRVSSYTF	TGTGCCAGCAGCCAAGACAGGGTTTCGAGCTACACCTTC
TRBJ1-6	.	TRBV7-2	.	CASSQGQGESPLHF	TGTGCCAGCAGCCAGGGGCAGGGAGAGTCACCCCTCCACTTT
TRBJ2-7	TRBD1	TRBV2	.	CASSSYQGAPYEQYF	TGTGCCAGCAGCTCCTACCAGGGGGCACCCTACGAGCAGTACTTC
TRBJ2-1	TRBD2	TRBV7-9	.	CASSLGLAASYEQFF	TGTGCCAGCAGCTTAGGGCTAGCGGCGTCCTATGAGCAGTTCTTC
TRBJ2-2	TRBD1	TRBV24-1	.	CATSPQGVFTGELFF	TGTGCCACCAGCCCACAGGGGGTTTTCACCGGGGAGCTGTTTTTT
TRBJ2-5	.	TRBV7-2	.	CASSLVASQETQYF	TGTGCCAGCAGCTTAGTGGCCAGTCAAGAGACCCAGTACTTC
TRBJ1-4	.	TRBV5-6	once	CASSLRGAGNEKLFF	TGTGCCAGCAGCTTGCGGGGGGCTGGGAATGAAAAACTGTTTTTT
TRBJ1-1	.	TRBV4-3	once	CASSHTTGSNTEAFF	TGCGCCAGCAGCCACACGACAGGATCGAACACTGAAGCTTTCTTT
TRBJ1-2	.	TRBV7-3	.	CASSLGGIVGYTF	TGTGCCAGCAGCTTAGGAGGAATCGTTGGCTACACCTTC
TRBJ2-3	TRBD1	TRBV24-1	.	CATSDSSFLGQGAGTDTQYF	TGTGCCACCAGTGATTCCTCCTTCCTAGGACAGGGGGCTGGCACAGATACGCAGTATTTT
TRBJ2-7	TRBD2	TRBV5-1	.	CASSLLAGAYEQYF	TGCGCCAGCAGCTTGCTAGCGGGAGCCTACGAGCAGTACTTC
TRBJ1-5	TRBD1	TRBV5-1	.	CASSLGGGDNQPQHF	TGCGCCAGCAGCTTGGGAGGGGGCGACAATCAGCCCCAGCATTTT
TRBJ1-1	.	TRBV9	.	CASSAGSGPRGTEAFF	TGTGCCAGCAGTGCAGGTTCCGGGCCACGGGGCACTGAAGCTTTCTTT
TRBJ2-1	TRBD1	TRBV7-3	.	CASSRTGKRDNEQFF	TGTGCCAGCAGCCGGACAGGGAAGCGGGACAATGAGCAGTTCTTC
TRBJ1-2	.	TRBV12-3/TRBV12-4	once	CASSPWVEGF	TGTGCCAGCAGTCCTTGGGTCGAGGGCTTC
TRBJ2-3	TRBD2	TRBV9	.	CASSSSGGMTDTQYF	TGTGCCAGCAGCTCCAGCGGGGGGATGACAGATACGCAGTATTTT
TRBJ2-1	TRBD2	TRBV29-1	.	CSVEAPSGRNNEQFF	TGCAGCGTTGAAGCCCCCAGCGGGAGGAACAATGAGCAGTTCTTC
TRBJ1-2	.	TRBV6-1	once	CASSEVRYGYTF	TGTGCCAGCAGCGAAGTGAGGTATGGCTACACCTTC
TRBJ1-4	TRBD1	TRBV27	.	CASGDRGKKLFF	TGTGCCAGCGGAGACAGGGGGAAAAAACTGTTTTTT
TRBJ2-7	TRBD1	TRBV18	.	CASSLDRASHEQYF	TGTGCCAGCTCCCTCGACAGGGCCTCTCACGAGCAGTACTTC
TRBJ2-7	.	TRBV11-2	.	CASSFWTDYEQYF	TGTGCCAGCAGCTTTTGGACAGACTACGAGCAGTACTTC
TRBJ1-4	.	TRBV15	.	CATSRVGYEKLFF	TGTGCCACCAGCAGAGTCGGTTACGAAAAACTGTTTTTT
TRBJ2-3	.	TRBV7-9	.	CASSPAGLSGDTQYF	TGTGCCAGCAGCCCCGCAGGCCTATCCGGAGATACGCAGTATTTT
TRBJ1-3	.	TRBV9	.	CASSPRVGRDGNTIYF	TGTGCCAGCAGCCCTCGAGTAGGGAGGGATGGAAACACCATATATTTT